The next 24 T cell receptor beta chains were all read from a single sample in a study of CXCR3-negative and CXCR3-positive naive CD8 T cells. Study-level findings and limits: Relative to CXCR3-negative naive cells, CXCR3-positive naive cells had more hydrophobic TRB CDR3s.

These receptors have no known antigen. It was by 5' RACE with UMI labels that the TRB cDNA libraries were prepared. No DNA is given; TCRdb re-called the 5' RACE reads and lists each CDR3 protein once. Its listing shows 150,000 or so distinct CDR3 sequences. The sample was naive CXCR3+ CD8+ T cells from blood. Subset defined: CD45RO-CCR7+CD27+CD95- naive CD8+ T cells expressing CXCR3 (TNR3+). All receptors come from a human donor in good health. Some clones in this sample may be carry-over from other donors' samples.

The chain recombines TRBV11-2 with TRBJ2-1; TCRdb gives TRBD2 as the D gene, but with no DNA this cannot be confirmed. CDR1 is SGHAT, CDR2 FQNNGV, per germline. This CDR3 contains 17 residues. CDR3 sequence reads: CASSPVGGTSGYNEQFF.

V and J are TRBV28 and TRBJ2-3; TCRdb's D call of TRBD2 is untestable without DNA. This CDR3 spans 14 amino acids. Per the germline V gene, CDR1 is MDHEN and CDR2 is SYDVKM. This CDR3 reads CASRRTSATDTQYF.

V is TRBV20-1 and J is TRBJ2-3; TCRdb gives TRBD2 as the D gene, but with no DNA this cannot be confirmed. Germline V gene lookup returns CDR1 DFQATT and CDR2 SNEGSKA (reference sequence). The CDR3 spans 17 residues. This chain's CDR3 is CSARSFLAGAPRDTQYF.

The V call is TRBV5-1, the J call TRBJ2-2; TCRdb calls TRBD1, which cannot be checked without DNA. Germline CDR1 reads SGHRS; CDR2 reads YFSETQ. This CDR3 has 16 amino acids. CDR3 sequence reads: CASSQTRVLNTGELFF. The whole variable domain, remainder taken from reference TRBV5-1 and TRBJ2-2, is KAGVTQTPRYLIKTRGQQVTLSCSPISGHRSVSWYQQTPGQGLQFLFEYFSETQRNKGNFPGRFSGRQFSNSRSEMNVSTLELGDSALYLCASSQTRVLNTGELFFGEGSRLTVL.

V gene TRBV7-2 combines with J gene TRBJ2-7; TCRdb gives TRBD2 as the D gene, but with no DNA this cannot be confirmed. CDR1 and CDR2 from the germline V gene are SGHTA and FQGNSA. CDR3 length: 15 residues. CDR3: CASSTSGLPTYEQYF.

This sequence joins TRBV2 and TRBJ1-2. Germline lookup yields CDR1 SNHLY and CDR2 FYNNEI. The CDR3 has 11 residues. This CDR3 is CASQTIYGYTF.

The J gene is TRBJ1-1, the V gene TRBV9; as DNA is missing, the TRBD1 call by TCRdb cannot be tested. The CDR3 runs 15 residues. Germline V gene data show CDR1 as SGDLS and CDR2 as YYNGEE. The CDR3 region is CASSGGTGGPTEAFF.

This chain links TRBV29-1 with TRBJ2-7. The germline V gene has CDR1 SQVTM and CDR2 ANQGSEA. This CDR3 contains 11 residues. This chain's CDR3 is CSVNSGYEQYF.

V is TRBV28 and J is TRBJ2-7; TCRdb's D gene call, TRBD2, goes unchecked for lack of DNA. CDR1 is MDHEN and CDR2 is SYDVKM in the germline V gene. This CDR3 region has 13 residues. CDR3 amino acids: CASSGPSSYEQYF.

The V call is TRBV15, the J call TRBJ1-1; the TCRdb D gene call, TRBD1, has no DNA to confirm it. The germline gives CDR1 LNHNV, CDR2 YYDKDF (reference sequence). This CDR3 spans 14 amino acids. Here the CDR3 reads CATSPEGGTTEAFF.

This chain connects TRBV29-1 to TRBJ2-7; the D call of TRBD2 rests on TCRdb alone, since no DNA is present to check it. Germline V gene sequence: CDR1 SQVTM, CDR2 ANQGSEA. This CDR3 contains 13 residues. The CDR3 here is CSPGAPPGHEQYF.

V gene TRBV4-3 combines with J gene TRBJ1-3. Germline CDR1 and CDR2: LGHNA and YSLEER. This CDR3 spans 17 amino acids. CDR3 sequence: CASSQGTGPSSGNTIYF.

V is TRBV7-8 and J is TRBJ2-3; the TCRdb call, TRBD2, lacks DNA for checking. The CDR3 is 16 amino acids. Germline V gives CDR1 SGHVS, CDR2 FQNEAQ. CDR3 in amino acids: CASSSILAGHLDTQYF. The variable domain in full, with the rest retrieved from reference TRBV7-8 and TRBJ2-3, is GAGVSQSPRYKVAKRGQDVALRCDPISGHVSLFWYQQALGQGPEFLTYFQNEAQLDKSGLPSDRFFAERPEGSVSTLKIQRTQQEDSAVYLCASSSILAGHLDTQYFGPGTRLTVL.

The chain joins TRBV15 to TRBJ2-3; TCRdb reports TRBD2, a call that lacks DNA to check it against. The germline gives CDR1 LNHNV, CDR2 YYDKDF (reference sequence). The CDR3 has 14 amino acids. The CDR3 loop reads CATRPSGSTDTQYF.

J is TRBJ2-7 and V is TRBV28; there is no DNA to check the TCRdb D call of TRBD2. The CDR3 has 13 amino acids. Germline values: CDR1 MDHEN, CDR2 SYDVKM. The CDR3 reads CASSLRALYEQYF. Filled out from reference TRBV28 and TRBJ2-7, the complete variable domain reads DVKVTQSSRYLVKRTGEKVFLECVQDMDHENMFWYRQDPGLGLRLIYFSYDVKMKEKGDIPEGYSVSREKKERFSLILESASTNQTSMYLCASSLRALYEQYFGPGTRLTVT.

The chain has TRBV28 and TRBJ1-5; as DNA is missing, the TRBD1 call by TCRdb cannot be tested. CDR3 length: 15 residues. Germline values: CDR1 MDHEN, CDR2 SYDVKM. The CDR3 region is CASSLSLGANQPQHF.

This chain connects TRBV28 to TRBJ2-2. Germline lookup yields CDR1 MDHEN and CDR2 SYDVKM. This CDR3 region has 12 residues. CDR3 residues: CASTPAVGELFF.

The J gene is TRBJ1-6, the V gene TRBV5-1; TCRdb returns TRBD1, unconfirmable since there is no DNA. CDR3 length: 14 residues. Germline-derived CDR1 and CDR2 are SGHRS and YFSETQ. The CDR3 protein is CASSTDSANSPLHF.

CDR3 residues: CASSLMALGHRGVEQFF. The V call is TRBV28, the J call TRBJ2-1; TCRdb lists TRBD2, though no DNA is available to test this call. Germline CDR1 MDHEN, CDR2 SYDVKM. The CDR3 runs to 17 residues.

CDR3 sequence reads: CSVVIRGTEQFF. The chain joins TRBV29-1 to TRBJ2-1; TCRdb's D gene call, TRBD1, goes unchecked for lack of DNA. The CDR3 consists of 12 residues. Germline lookup yields CDR1 SQVTM and CDR2 ANQGSEA.

V is TRBV4-3 and J is TRBJ2-2. The germline gives CDR1 LGHNA, CDR2 YSLEER. The CDR3 loop spans 16 amino acids. The CDR3 region is CASSQVGRFLPGELFF.

The V and J genes are TRBV6-6 and TRBJ2-2; TCRdb selects TRBD2, and the lack of DNA leaves this call unchecked. Germline CDR1 is MNHNY and CDR2 is SVGAGI (reference sequence). This CDR3 has 17 amino acids. The CDR3 reads CASSYYPEAGRAGELFF.

The chain recombines TRBV5-6 with TRBJ1-2; as DNA is missing, the TRBD1 call by TCRdb cannot be tested. The CDR3 contains 15 residues. Germline V gives CDR1 SGHDT, CDR2 YYEEEE. The CDR3 spells CASSFGVGVGEGYTF.

This chain links TRBV29-1 with TRBJ2-1; the D call from TCRdb, TRBD1, cannot be confirmed without DNA. Looked up from germline, CDR1 is SQVTM and CDR2 is ANQGSEA. The CDR3 contains 12 residues. The CDR3 region is CSVSTEYNEQFF.